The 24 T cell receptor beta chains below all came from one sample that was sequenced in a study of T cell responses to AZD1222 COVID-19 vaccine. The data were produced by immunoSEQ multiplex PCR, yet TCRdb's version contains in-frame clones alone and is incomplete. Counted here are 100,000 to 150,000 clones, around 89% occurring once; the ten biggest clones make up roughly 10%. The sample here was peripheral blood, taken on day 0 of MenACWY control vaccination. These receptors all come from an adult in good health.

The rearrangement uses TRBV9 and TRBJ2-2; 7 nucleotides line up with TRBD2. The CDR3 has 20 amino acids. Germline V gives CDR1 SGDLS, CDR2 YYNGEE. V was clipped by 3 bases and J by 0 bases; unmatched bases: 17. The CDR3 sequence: CASSGVGSSGNFANTGELFF. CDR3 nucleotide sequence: TGTGCCAGCAGCGGGGTAGGGTCTAGCGGCAACTTCGCGAACACCGGGGAGCTGTTTTTT. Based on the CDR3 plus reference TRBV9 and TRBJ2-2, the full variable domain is DSGVTQTPKHLITATGQRVTLRCSPRSGDLSVYWYQQSLDQGLQFLIQYYNGEERAKGNILERFSAQQFPDLHSELNLSSLELGDSALYFCASSGVGSSGNFANTGELFFGEGSRLTVL.

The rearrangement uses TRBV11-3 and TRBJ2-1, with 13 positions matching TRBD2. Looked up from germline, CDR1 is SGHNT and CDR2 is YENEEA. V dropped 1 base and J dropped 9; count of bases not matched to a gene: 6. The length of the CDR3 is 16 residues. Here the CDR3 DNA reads TGTGCCAGCAGCTTAGGGTCGACTAGCGGGGGGCCTGAGCAGTTCTTC. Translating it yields CASSLGSTSGGPEQFF.

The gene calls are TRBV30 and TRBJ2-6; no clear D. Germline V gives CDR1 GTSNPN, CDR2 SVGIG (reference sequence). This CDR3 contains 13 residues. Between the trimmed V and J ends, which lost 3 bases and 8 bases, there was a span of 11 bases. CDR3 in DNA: TGTGCCTGGAGGCTCACGGTAACCAACGTCCTGACTTTC. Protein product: CAWRLTVTNVLTF.

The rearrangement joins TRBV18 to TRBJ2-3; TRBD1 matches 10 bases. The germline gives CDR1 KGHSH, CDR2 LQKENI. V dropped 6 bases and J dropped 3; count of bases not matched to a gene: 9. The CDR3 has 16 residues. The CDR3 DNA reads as TGTGCCAGCTCGTCCGGGACAGGGGCTCATACAGATACGCAGTATTTT. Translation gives CASSSGTGAHTDTQYF.

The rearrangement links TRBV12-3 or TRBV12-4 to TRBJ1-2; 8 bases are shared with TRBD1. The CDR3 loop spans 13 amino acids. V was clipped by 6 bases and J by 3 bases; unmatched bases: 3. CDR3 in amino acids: CASSGQGDYGYTF. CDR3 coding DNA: TGTGCCAGCAGCGGACAGGGAGACTATGGCTACACCTTC.

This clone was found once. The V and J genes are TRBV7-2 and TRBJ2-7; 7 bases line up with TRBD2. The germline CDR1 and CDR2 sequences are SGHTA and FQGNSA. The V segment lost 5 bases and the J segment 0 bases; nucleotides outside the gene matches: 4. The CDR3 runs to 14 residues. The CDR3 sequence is CASSPSGYSYEQYF. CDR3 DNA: TGTGCCAGCAGCCCTAGCGGCTACTCCTACGAGCAGTACTTC.

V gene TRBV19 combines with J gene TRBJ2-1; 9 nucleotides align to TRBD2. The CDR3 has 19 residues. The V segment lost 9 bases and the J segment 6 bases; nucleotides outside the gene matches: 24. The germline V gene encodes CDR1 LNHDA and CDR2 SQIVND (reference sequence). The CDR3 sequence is CARASGGGRADYRFNEQFF. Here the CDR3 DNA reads TGTGCCAGGGCATCCGGTGGCGGGAGGGCCGATTATCGGTTCAATGAGCAGTTCTTC.

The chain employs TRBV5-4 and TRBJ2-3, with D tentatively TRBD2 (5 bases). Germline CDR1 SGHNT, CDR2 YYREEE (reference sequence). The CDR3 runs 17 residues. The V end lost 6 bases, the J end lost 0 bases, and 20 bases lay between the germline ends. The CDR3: CASTHGGALSSTDTQYF. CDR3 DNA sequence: TGTGCCAGCACTCACGGAGGAGCTCTCTCTAGCACAGATACGCAGTATTTT.

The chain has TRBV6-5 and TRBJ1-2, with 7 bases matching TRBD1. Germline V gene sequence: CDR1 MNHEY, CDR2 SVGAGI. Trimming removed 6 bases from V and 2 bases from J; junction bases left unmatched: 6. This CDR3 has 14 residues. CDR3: CASRTGKRNYGYTF. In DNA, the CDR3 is TGTGCCAGCAGGACAGGGAAAAGGAACTATGGCTACACCTTC.

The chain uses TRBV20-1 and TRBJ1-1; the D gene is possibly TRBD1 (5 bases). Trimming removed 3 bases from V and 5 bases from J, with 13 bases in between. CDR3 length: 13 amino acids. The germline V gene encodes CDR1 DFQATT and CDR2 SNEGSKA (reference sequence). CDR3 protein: CSASLNRGTEAFF. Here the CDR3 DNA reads TGCAGTGCTAGTCTTAATCGGGGGACTGAAGCTTTCTTT.

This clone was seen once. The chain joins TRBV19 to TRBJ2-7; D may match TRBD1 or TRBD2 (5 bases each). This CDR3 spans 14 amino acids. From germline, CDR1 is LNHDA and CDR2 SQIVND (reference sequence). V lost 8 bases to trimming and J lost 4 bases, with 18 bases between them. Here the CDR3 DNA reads TGTGCCAGTCGGGACGACACGGCCTCTTACGAGCAGTACTTC. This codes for CASRDDTASYEQYF.

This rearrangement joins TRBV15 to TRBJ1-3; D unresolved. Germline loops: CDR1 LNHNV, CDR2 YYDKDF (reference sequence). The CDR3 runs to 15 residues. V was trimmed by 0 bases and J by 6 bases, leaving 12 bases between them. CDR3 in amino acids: CATSRDNREVNTIYF. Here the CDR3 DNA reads TGTGCCACCAGCAGAGATAACCGGGAGGTAAACACCATATATTTT.

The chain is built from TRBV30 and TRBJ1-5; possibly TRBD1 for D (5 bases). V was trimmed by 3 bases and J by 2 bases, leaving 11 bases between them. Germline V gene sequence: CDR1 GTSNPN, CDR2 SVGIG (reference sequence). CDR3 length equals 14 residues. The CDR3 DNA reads TGTGCCTGGAGAGTGTCAGGGCGCAATCAGCCCCAGCATTTT. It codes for CAWRVSGRNQPQHF.

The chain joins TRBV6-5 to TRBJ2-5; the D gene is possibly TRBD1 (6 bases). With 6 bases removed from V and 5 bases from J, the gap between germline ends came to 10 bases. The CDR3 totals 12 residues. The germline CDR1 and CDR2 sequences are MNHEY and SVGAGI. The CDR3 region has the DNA TGTGCCAGCAGCCGGACAGCCGAGACCCAGTACTTC. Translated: CASSRTAETQYF.

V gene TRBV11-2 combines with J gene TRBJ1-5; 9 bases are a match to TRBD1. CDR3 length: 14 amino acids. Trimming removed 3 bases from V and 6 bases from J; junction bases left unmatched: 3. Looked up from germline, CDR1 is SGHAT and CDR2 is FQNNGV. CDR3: CASSLGQGVQPQHF. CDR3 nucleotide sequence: TGTGCCAGCAGCTTGGGACAGGGCGTTCAGCCCCAGCATTTT. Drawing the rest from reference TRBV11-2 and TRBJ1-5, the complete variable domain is EAGVAQSPRYKIIEKRQSVAFWCNPISGHATLYWYQQILGQGPKLLIQFQNNGVVDDSQLPKDRFSAERLKGVDSTLKIQPAKLEDSAVYLCASSLGQGVQPQHFGDGTRLSIL.

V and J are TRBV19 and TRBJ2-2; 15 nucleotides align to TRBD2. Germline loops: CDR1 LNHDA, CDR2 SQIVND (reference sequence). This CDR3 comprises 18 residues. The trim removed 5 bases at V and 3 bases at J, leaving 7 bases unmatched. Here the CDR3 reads CASSAFWTSGRDTGELFF. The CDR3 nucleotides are TGTGCCAGTAGTGCCTTCTGGACTAGCGGGAGGGACACCGGGGAGCTGTTTTTT.

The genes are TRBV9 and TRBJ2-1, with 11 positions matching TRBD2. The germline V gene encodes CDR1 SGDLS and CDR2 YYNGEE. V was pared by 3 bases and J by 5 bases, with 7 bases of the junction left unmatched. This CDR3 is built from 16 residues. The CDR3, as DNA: TGTGCCAGCAGCGGAAAACTAGCGGGAGTCGACAATGAGCAGTTCTTC. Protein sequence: CASSGKLAGVDNEQFF.

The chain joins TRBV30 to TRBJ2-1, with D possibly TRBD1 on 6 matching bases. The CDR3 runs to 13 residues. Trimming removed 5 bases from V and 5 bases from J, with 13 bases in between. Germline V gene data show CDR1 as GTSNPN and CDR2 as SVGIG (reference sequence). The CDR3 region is CAWGTTRNNEQFF. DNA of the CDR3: TGTGCCTGGGGGACAACCAGGAACAATGAGCAGTTCTTC.

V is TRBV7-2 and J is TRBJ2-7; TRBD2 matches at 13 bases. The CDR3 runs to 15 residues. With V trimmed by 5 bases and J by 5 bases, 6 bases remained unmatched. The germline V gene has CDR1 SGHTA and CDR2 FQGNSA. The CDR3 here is CASSGGLAGANEQYF. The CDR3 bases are TGTGCCAGCAGCGGTGGACTAGCGGGAGCCAACGAGCAGTACTTC.

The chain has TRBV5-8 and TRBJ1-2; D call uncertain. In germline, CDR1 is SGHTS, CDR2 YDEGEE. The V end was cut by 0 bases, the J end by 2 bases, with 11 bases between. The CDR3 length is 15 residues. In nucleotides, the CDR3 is TGTGCCAGCAGCTTGGGCCAGCTTATGAACTATGGCTACACCTTC. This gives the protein CASSLGQLMNYGYTF.

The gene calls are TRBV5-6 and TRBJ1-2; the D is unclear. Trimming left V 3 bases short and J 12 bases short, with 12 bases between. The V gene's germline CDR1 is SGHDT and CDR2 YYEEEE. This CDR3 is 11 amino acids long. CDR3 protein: CASSSSMANTF. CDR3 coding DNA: TGTGCCAGCAGCTCCTCTATGGCTAACACCTTC.

CDR3 in DNA: TGTGCCAGCGGATCCGACTATGGCTACACCTTC. Translation gives CASGSDYGYTF. The chain couples TRBV25-1 to TRBJ1-2, with D unclear. The V gene lost 8 bases and the J gene lost 3 bases, with 7 bases spanning the gap. The germline V gene has CDR1 MGHDK and CDR2 SYGVNS. CDR3 length: 11 residues.

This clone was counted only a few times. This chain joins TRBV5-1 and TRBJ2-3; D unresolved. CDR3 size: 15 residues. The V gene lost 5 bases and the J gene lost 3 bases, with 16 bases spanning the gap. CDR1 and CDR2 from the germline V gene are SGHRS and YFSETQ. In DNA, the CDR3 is TGCGCCAGCAGTCAGAGGCCTCTGAGGACAGATACGCAGTATTTT. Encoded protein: CASSQRPLRTDTQYF. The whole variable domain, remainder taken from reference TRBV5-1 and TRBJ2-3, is KAGVTQTPRYLIKTRGQQVTLSCSPISGHRSVSWYQQTPGQGLQFLFEYFSETQRNKGNFPGRFSGRQFSNSRSEMNVSTLELGDSALYLCASSQRPLRTDTQYFGPGTRLTVL.

CDR3 region: CASKLRLSTGELFF. The CDR3 DNA reads as TGTGCCAGCAAGCTAAGACTATCCACCGGGGAGCTGTTTTTT. The rearrangement uses TRBV6-5 and TRBJ2-2; tentative D call: TRBD2 (5 bases). Germline lookup yields CDR1 MNHEY and CDR2 SVGAGI. Between the trimmed V and J ends, which lost 7 bases and 4 bases, there was a span of 13 bases. The CDR3 consists of 14 residues.